The clone carrying this TCR beta chain was counted at least ten times. This sample was taken from a study of human T cells and chemical hapten exposure. TCRdb re-called the RACE reads with MiXCR, one entry per CDR3 protein. The sample yields some 110,000 distinct CDR3 sequences, about 12% seen once. V was cut by 1 base and J by 7 bases, with 11 bases left in between. The CDR3 is 14 residues long. Time point given: patch test 1, 2 weeks after DPC sensitization. As to treatment: therapeutic diphenylcyclopropenone sensitization with weekly scalp DPC. This TCR was sampled from a woman between 50 and 59 years old with alopecia areata. Some clones in this sample may be carry-over from other donors' samples. This chain links TRBV12-3 or TRBV12-4 with TRBJ1-5; a weak D match, TRBD1 (5 bases). The starting material was whole blood, obtained in connection with sensitization to the hapten diphenylcyclopropenone (DPC). This chain's CDR3 is CASSLGGVEQPQHF. Here the CDR3 DNA reads TGTGCCAGCAGTTTAGGAGGGGTTGAGCAGCCCCAGCATTTT.